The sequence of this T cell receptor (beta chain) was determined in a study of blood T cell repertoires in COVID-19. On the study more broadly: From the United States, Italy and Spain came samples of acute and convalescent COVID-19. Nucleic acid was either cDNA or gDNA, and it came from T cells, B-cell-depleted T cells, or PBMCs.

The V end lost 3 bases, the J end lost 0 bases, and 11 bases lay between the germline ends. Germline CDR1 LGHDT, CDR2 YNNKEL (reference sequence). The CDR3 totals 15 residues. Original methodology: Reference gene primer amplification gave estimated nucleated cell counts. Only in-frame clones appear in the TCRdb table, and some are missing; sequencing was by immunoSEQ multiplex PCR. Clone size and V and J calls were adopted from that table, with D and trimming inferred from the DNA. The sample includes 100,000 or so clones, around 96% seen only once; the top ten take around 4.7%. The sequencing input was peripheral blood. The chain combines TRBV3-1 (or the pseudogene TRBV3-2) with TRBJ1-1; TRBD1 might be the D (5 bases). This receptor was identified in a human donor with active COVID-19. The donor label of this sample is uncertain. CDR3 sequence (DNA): TGTGCCAGCAGCCATAGACAGAACCTGAACACTGAAGCTTTCTTT. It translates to CASSHRQNLNTEAFF.